The sequence of this T cell receptor beta chain was determined in a study of cytomegalovirus exposure and HLA in healthy donors. The CDR3 extends over 15 amino acids. Looked up from germline, CDR1 is MGHDK and CDR2 is SYGVNS. The V segment lost 6 bases and the J segment 4 bases; nucleotides outside the gene matches: 8. The primer mix had 60 Vbeta and 13 Jbeta primers. Profiled with immunoSEQ multiplex PCR; TCRdb holds only in-frame clones, not every one. The sample comprises roughly 180,000 clones, roughly 84% of which are singletons, and 0.95% to 1.3% rests with the top ten. The study, taken as a whole, reports: Reports state that TCR beta sequences accurately predicted most subjects' HLA-A and HLA-B alleles. Reports described diagnosis of cytomegalovirus status by the classifier as highly specific and sensitive.

As for this clone: Antigen: not known.

The TCR was taken from a man younger than 40 in good health and CMV-seronegative. This chain uses TRBV25-1 with TRBJ1-1; 10 bases are a match to TRBD1. Sequences were obtained from PBMCs. DNA of the CDR3: TGTGCCAGCAGAAGTTCTGACAGGGGGCTCACTGAAGCTTTCTTT. This encodes CASRSSDRGLTEAFF. Based on the CDR3 plus reference TRBV25-1 and TRBJ1-1, the full variable domain is EADIYQTPRYLVIGTGKKITLECSQTMGHDKMYWYQQDPGMELHLIHYSYGVNSTEKGDLSSESTVSRIRTEHFPLTLESARPSHTSQYLCASRSSDRGLTEAFFGQGTRLTVV.